This record concerns one T cell receptor (beta chain) sequence. Antigen unknown. These data originate in a study of cytomegalovirus exposure and HLA in healthy donors. 13 Jbeta primers and 60 Vbeta primers were used for the PCR. Measured with immunoSEQ multiplex PCR; TCRdb has only the in-frame clones, and not every one. The sample carries under 150,000 clones, roughly four fifths recorded once. Study-wide results and caveats: TCR beta sequences numbering 15,000 to 20,000 were associated with HLA alleles at 0.05 false discovery rate in a later analysis.

Sample: PBMCs. The origin of this receptor is a woman aged 45-59 years in good health and CMV-seropositive.

CDR3 nucleotides: TGCGCCAGCAGCTTGAGGGCGGAGTTCTACGAGCAGTACTTC. It specifies CASSLRAEFYEQYF. V usage is TRBV4-1 and J usage is TRBJ2-7; tentatively, D is TRBD2 (5 bases). The CDR3 runs to 14 residues. Germline V gene data show CDR1 as MGHRA and CDR2 as YSYEKL. V was cut by 5 bases and J by 3 bases, with 14 bases left in between.